This T cell receptor beta chain derives from a study of spatial heterogeneity in lung cancer. Study-level background: Detected beta-chain sequences consistently exceeded alpha-chain sequences.

The CDR3 loop spans 16 amino acids. Germline values: CDR1 SGDLS, CDR2 YYNGEE. With 0 bases clipped from V and 1 base from J, the junction kept 5 bases outside the gene matches. Time point: sample taken at primary tumor resection. The study sequenced unsorted whole RNA from tumor, nontumor lung or frozen PBMC. This clonotype turned up a few times. Using its own MiXCR run on the 5' RACE reads, TCRdb lists one record per CDR3 protein. Here the sample spans around 89,000 distinct CDR3 sequences, 10% to 15% being singletons. The chain is built from TRBV9 and TRBJ2-3; TRBD1 aligns across 7 bases. Sample: PBMCs, taken at surgery. This clonotype was sampled from a male donor with early-stage non-small cell lung cancer. The chain's CDR3 is CASSVAEGGGTDTQYF. The CDR3 coding sequence is TGTGCCAGCAGCGTAGCCGAAGGGGGCGGCACAGATACGCAGTATTTT.